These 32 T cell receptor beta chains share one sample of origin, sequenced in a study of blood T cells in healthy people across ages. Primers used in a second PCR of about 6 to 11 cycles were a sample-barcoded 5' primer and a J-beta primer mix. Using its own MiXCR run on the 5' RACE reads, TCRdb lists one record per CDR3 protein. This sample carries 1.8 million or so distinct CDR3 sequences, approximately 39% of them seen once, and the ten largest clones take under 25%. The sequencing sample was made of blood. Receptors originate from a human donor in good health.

The CDR3 here is CASSFRDGGYYEQYF. CDR3 DNA: TGTGCCAGCAGTTTTCGGGACGGGGGCTACTACGAGCAGTACTTC. The chain uses TRBV28 and TRBJ2-7; D tentatively fits TRBD1 or TRBD2 (6 bases each). In germline, CDR1 is MDHEN, CDR2 SYDVKM. This CDR3 region has 15 residues. The V and J ends lost 3 bases and 3 bases respectively, with 15 bases between them.

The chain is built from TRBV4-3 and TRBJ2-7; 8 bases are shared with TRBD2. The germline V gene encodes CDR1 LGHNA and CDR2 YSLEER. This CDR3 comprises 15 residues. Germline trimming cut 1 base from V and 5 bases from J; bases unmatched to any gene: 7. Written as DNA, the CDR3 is TGCGCCAGCAGCCAAGGGCGGGGGGCCAGCAACGAGCAGTACTTC. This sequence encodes CASSQGRGASNEQYF.

The CDR3: CASSFEIRGYTF. As DNA, the CDR3 is TGTGCCAGCAGCTTCGAGATAAGGGGCTACACCTTC. The J gene is TRBJ1-2, the V gene TRBV7-9, with D hard to call. The CDR3 covers 12 residues. Germline loops: CDR1 SEHNR, CDR2 FQNEAQ (reference sequence). V dropped 3 bases and J dropped 8 bases, with 10 bases sitting between them.

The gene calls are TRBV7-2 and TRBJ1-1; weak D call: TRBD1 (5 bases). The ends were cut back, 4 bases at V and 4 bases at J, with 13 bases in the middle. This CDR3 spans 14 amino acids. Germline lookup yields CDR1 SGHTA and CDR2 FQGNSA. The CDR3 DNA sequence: TGTGCCAGCAGCTCTCGGGTCCAGGGCACTGAAGCTTTCTTT. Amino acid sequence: CASSSRVQGTEAFF. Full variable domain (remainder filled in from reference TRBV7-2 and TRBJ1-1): GAGVSQSPSNKVTEKGKDVELRCDPISGHTALYWYRQSLGQGLEFLIYFQGNSAPDKSGLPSDRFSAERTGGSVSTLTIQRTQQEDSAVYLCASSSRVQGTEAFFGQGTRLTVV.

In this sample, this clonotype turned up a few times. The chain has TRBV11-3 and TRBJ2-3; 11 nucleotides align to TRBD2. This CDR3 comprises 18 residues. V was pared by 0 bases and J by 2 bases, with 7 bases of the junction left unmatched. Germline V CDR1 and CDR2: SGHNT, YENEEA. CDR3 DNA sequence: TGTGCCAGCAGCTTAGATCGGAAACTAGCGGGGGCCACAGATACGCAGTATTTT. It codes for CASSLDRKLAGATDTQYF.

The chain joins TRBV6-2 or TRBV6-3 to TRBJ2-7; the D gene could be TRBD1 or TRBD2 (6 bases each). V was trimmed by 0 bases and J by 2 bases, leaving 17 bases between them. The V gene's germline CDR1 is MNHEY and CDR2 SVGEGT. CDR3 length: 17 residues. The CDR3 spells CASSYSNRRGLAYEQYF. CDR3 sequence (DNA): TGTGCCAGCAGTTACTCAAATCGTCGGGGGCTTGCCTACGAGCAGTACTTC.

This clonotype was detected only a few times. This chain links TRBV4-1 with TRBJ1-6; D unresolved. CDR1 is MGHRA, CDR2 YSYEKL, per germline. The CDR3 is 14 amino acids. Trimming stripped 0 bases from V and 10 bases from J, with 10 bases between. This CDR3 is CASSQDGQVSPLHF. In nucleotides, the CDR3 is TGCGCCAGCAGCCAAGATGGGCAGGTGTCACCCCTCCACTTT.

CDR3 region: CASSLRGPSYYEQYF. CDR3 bases: TGTGCCAGCAGTTTACGCGGTCCGTCCTACTACGAGCAGTACTTC. The chain links TRBV27 to TRBJ2-7; D remains unclear. This CDR3 comprises 15 residues. Per the germline V gene, CDR1 is MNHEY and CDR2 is SMNVEV (reference sequence). Trimming took 2 bases from V and 3 from J, leaving 14 bases between them.

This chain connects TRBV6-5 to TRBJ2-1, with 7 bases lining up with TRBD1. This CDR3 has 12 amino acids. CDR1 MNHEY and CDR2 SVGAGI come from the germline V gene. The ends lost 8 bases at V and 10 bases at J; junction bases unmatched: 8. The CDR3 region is CASATRGREQFF. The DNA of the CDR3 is TGTGCCAGCGCGACGAGGGGGCGGGAGCAGTTCTTC.

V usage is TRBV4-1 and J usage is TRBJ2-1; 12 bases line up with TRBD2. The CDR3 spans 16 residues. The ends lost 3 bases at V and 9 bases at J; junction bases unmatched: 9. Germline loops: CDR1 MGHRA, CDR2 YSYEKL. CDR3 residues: CASSQFLAGGPGEQFF. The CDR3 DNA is TGCGCCAGCAGCCAGTTTCTAGCGGGAGGGCCAGGTGAGCAGTTCTTC.

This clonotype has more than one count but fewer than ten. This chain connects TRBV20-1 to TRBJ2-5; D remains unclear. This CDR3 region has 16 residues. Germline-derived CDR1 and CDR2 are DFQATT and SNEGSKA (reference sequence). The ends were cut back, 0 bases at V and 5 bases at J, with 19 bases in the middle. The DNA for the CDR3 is TGCAGTGCTAGAGATAATGGGCAGTGGAATTTTGAGACCCAGTACTTC. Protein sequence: CSARDNGQWNFETQYF.

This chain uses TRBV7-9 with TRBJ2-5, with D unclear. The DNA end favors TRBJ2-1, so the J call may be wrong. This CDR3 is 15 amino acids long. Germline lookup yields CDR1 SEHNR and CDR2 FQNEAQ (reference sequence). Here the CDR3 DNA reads TGTGCCAGCAGCCCATACATCACGGGTGGAGAGACCCAGTTCTTC. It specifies CASSPYITGGETQFF.

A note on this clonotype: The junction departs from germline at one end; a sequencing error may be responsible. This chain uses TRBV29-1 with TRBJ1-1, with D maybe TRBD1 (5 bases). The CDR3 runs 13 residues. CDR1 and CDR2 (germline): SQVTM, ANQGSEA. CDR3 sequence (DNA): TGCAGCGTTGCCCGGGGGGTCGGCACTGAAGTTTTCTTT. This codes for CSVARGVGTEVFF. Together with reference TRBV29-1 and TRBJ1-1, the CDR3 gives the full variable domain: SAVISQKPSRDICQRGTSLTIQCQVDSQVTMMFWYRQQPGQSLTLIATANQGSEATYESGFVIDKFPISRPNLTFSTLTVSNMSPEDSSIYLCSVARGVGTEVFFGQGTRLTVV.

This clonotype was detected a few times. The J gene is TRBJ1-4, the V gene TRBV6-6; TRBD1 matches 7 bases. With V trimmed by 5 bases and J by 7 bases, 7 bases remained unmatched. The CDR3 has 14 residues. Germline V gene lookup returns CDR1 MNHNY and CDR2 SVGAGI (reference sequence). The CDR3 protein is CASSQTGPVEKLFF. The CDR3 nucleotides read TGTGCCAGCAGTCAGACAGGGCCTGTTGAAAAACTGTTTTTT.

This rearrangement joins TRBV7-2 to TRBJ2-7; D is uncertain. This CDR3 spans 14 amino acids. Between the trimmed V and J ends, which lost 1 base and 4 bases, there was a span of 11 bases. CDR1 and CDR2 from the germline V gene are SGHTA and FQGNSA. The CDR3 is CASSLGAESYEQYF. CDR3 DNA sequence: TGTGCCAGCAGCTTAGGAGCAGAGTCTTACGAGCAGTACTTC.

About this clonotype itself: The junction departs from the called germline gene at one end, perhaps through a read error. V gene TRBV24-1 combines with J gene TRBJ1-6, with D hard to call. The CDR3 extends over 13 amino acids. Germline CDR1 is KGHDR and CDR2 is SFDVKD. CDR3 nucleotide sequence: TGTGCCACCGGTGATTCAAATAATTCACCCCTCCACTTT. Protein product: CATGDSNNSPLHF.

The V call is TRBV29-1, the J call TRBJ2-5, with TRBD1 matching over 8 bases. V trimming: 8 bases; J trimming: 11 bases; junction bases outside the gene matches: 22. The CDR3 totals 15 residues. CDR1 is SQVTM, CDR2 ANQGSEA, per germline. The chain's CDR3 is CSLLRSGQVGSEQYF. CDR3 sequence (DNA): TGCAGCCTTCTCCGTTCGGGACAGGTAGGGAGTGAGCAGTACTTC. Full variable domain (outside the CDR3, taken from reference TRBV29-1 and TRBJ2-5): SAVISQKPSRDICQRGTSLTIQCQVDSQVTMMFWYRQQPGQSLTLIATANQGSEATYESGFVIDKFPISRPNLTFSTLTVSNMSPEDSSIYLCSLLRSGQVGSEQYFGPGTRLLVL.

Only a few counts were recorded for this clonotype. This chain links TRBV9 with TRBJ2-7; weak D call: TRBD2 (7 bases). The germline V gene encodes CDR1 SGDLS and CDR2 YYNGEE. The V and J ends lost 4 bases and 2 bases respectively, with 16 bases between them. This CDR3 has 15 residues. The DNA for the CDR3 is TGTGCCAGCAGCCTTAGTGGGGGGGCGGCCTACGAGCAGTACTTC. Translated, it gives CASSLSGGAAYEQYF. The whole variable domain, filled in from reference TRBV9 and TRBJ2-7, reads DSGVTQTPKHLITATGQRVTLRCSPRSGDLSVYWYQQSLDQGLQFLIQYYNGEERAKGNILERFSAQQFPDLHSELNLSSLELGDSALYFCASSLSGGAAYEQYFGPGTRLTVT.

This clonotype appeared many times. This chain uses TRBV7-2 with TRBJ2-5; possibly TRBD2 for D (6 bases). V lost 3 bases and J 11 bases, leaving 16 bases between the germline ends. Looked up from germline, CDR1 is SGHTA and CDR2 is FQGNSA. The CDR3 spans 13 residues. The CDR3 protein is CASSFDRTGEQYF. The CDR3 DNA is TGTGCCAGCAGCTTTGATCGGACGGGAGAGCAGTACTTC.

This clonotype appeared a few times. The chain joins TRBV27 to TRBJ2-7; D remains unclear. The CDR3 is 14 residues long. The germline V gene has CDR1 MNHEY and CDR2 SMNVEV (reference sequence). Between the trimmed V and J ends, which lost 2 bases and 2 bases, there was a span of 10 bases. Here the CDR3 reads CASSLGVDTYEQYF. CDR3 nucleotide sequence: TGTGCCAGCAGTTTAGGGGTGGATACCTACGAGCAGTACTTC.

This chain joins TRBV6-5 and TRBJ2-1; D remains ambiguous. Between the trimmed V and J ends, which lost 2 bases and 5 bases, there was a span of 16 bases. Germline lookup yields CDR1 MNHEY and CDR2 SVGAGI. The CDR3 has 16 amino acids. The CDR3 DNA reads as TGTGCCAGCAGTTACGTGCCGGGCTTGGCGAACAATGAGCAGTTCTTC. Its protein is CASSYVPGLANNEQFF.

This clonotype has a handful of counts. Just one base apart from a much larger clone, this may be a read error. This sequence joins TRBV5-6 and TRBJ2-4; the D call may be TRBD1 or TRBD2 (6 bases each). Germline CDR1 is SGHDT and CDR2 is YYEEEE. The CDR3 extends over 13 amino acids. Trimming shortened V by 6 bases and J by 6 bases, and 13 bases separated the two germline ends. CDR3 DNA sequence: TGTGCCAGCAACCCCGAGGGGGGAAACATTCAGTACTTC. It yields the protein CASNPEGGNIQYF. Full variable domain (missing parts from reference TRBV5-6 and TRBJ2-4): DAGVTQSPTHLIKTRGQQVTLRCSPKSGHDTVSWYQQALGQGPQFIFQYYEEEERQRGNFPDRFSGHQFPNYSSELNVNALLLGDSALYLCASNPEGGNIQYFGAGTRLSVL.

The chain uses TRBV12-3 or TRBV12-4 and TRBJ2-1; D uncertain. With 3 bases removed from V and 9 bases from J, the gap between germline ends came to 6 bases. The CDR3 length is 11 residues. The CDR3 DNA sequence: TGTGCCAGCAGTTTTATGGTTGAGCAGTTCTTC. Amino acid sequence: CASSFMVEQFF.

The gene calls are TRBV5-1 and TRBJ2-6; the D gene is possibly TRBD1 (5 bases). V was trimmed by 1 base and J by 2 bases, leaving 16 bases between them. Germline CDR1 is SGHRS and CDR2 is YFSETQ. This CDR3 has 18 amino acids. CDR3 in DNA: TGCGCCAGCAGCTTGAGTGGGCAGGGTGGAGCTGGGGCCAACGTCCTGACTTTC. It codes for CASSLSGQGGAGANVLTF.

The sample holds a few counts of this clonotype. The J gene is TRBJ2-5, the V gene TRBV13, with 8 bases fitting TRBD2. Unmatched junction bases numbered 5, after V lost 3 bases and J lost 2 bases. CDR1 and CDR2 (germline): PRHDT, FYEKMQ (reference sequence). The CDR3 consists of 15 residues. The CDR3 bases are TGTGCCAGCAGCTTCGGCGGGGGGCGACAAGAGACCCAGTACTTC. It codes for CASSFGGGRQETQYF.

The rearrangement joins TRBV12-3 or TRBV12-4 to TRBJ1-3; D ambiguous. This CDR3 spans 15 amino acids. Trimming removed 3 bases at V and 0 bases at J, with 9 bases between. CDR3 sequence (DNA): TGTGCCAGCAGTTTCGGGTTGAGCTCTGGAAACACCATATATTTT. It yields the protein CASSFGLSSGNTIYF.

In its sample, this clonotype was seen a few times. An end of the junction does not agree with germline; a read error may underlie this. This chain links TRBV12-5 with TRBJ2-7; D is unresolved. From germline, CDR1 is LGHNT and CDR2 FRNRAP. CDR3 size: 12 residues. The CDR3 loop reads CADKQVEHEQYF. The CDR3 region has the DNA TGCGCTGATAAGCAGGTAGAACACGAGCAGTACTTC.

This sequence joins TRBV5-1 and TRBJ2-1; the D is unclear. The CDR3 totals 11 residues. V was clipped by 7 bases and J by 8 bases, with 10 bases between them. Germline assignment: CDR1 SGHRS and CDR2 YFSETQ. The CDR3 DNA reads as TGCGCCAGCGGGTATGGGTATGAGCAGTTCTTC. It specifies CASGYGYEQFF.

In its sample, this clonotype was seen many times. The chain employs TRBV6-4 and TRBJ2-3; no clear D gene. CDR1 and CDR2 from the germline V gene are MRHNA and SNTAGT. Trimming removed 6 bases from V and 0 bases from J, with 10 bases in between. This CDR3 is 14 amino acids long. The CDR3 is CASSGGFSTDTQYF. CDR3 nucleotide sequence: TGTGCCAGCAGCGGCGGTTTTAGCACAGATACGCAGTATTTT.

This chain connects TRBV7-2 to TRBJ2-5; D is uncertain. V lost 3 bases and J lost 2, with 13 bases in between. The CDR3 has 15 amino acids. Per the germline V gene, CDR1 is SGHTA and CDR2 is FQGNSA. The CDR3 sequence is CASSFFPEPQETQYF. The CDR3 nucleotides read TGTGCCAGCAGCTTTTTCCCAGAGCCACAAGAGACCCAGTACTTC.

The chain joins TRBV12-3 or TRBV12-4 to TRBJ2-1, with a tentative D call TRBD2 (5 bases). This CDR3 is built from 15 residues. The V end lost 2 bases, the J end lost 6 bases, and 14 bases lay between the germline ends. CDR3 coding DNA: TGTGCCAGCAGTTTATCGCTAGCAGAGTTCAATGAGCAGTTCTTC. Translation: CASSLSLAEFNEQFF.

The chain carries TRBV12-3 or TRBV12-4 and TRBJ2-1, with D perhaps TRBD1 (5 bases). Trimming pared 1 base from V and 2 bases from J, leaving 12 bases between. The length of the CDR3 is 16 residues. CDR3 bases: TGTGCCAGCAGTTTAGAGGGGATAGGACCCTACAATGAGCAGTTCTTC. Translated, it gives CASSLEGIGPYNEQFF.